These 17 T cell receptor beta chains were sequenced from one sample in a study of blood T cell repertoires in COVID-19. Assay used: immunoSEQ multiplex PCR; TCRdb lists only in-frame clones, some missing. Among around 190,000 clones listed, 80% were seen once. Input material: peripheral blood. These receptor sequences come from a man between 70 and 80 years old with active or convalescent COVID-19.

The chain carries TRBV5-6 and TRBJ1-3, with D possibly matching TRBD1 (5 bases). Germline CDR1 SGHDT, CDR2 YYEEEE. V lost 4 bases and J lost 0, with 11 bases in between. The CDR3 totals 15 residues. The CDR3 region has the DNA TGTGCCAGCAGCAAAACAGGAGTCTCTGGAAACACCATATATTTT. Translating gives CASSKTGVSGNTIYF. Variable domain in full (rest from reference TRBV5-6 and TRBJ1-3): DAGVTQSPTHLIKTRGQQVTLRCSPKSGHDTVSWYQQALGQGPQFIFQYYEEEERQRGNFPDRFSGHQFPNYSSELNVNALLLGDSALYLCASSKTGVSGNTIYFGEGSWLTVV.

The rearrangement links TRBV6-6 to TRBJ1-1, with 9 positions matching TRBD1. Unmatched junction bases numbered 7, after V lost 9 bases and J lost 5 bases. Germline V gene sequence: CDR1 MNHNY, CDR2 SVGAGI (reference sequence). The CDR3 sequence is 13 residues long. The CDR3 here is CASRQGVLTEAFF. The DNA for the CDR3 is TGTGCCAGTCGACAGGGGGTTCTAACTGAAGCTTTCTTT.

This chain's CDR3 is CASSYWQGGNYGYTF. In DNA form, the CDR3 reads TGTGCCAGCAGTTACTGGCAGGGTGGAAACTATGGCTACACCTTC. The chain uses TRBV6-5 and TRBJ1-2, with a tentative D call TRBD1 (5 bases). V was pared by 1 base and J by 2 bases, with 11 bases between. Germline CDR1 MNHEY, CDR2 SVGAGI. This CDR3 spans 15 amino acids.

V usage is TRBV27 and J usage is TRBJ1-5; 7 bases line up with TRBD1. From germline, CDR1 is MNHEY and CDR2 SMNVEV (reference sequence). CDR3 length: 15 residues. The V gene end was trimmed by 2 bases and the J gene end by 6 bases; junction bases not matched to a gene: 7. CDR3 DNA sequence: TGTGCCAGCAGTTTAAGTGCACAGGGGATTCAGCCCCAGCATTTT. It translates to CASSLSAQGIQPQHF.

The CDR3 reads CASSTRGGVNEKLFF. CDR3 DNA sequence: TGTGCCAGCAGTACCCGAGGGGGGGTTAATGAAAAACTGTTTTTT. This sequence joins TRBV25-1 and TRBJ1-4, with a tentative D call TRBD1 (6 bases). This CDR3 has 15 amino acids. V shed 5 bases and J shed 4 bases, with 14 bases lying between them. Germline V gene lookup returns CDR1 MGHDK and CDR2 SYGVNS.

The CDR3 region has the DNA TGCGCCAGCAGCTCGACAGGGATATTACACAATGAGCAGTTCTTC. It is translated as CASSSTGILHNEQFF. V and J are TRBV5-1 and TRBJ2-1; TRBD1 agrees at 7 bases. V was pared by 3 bases and J by 5 bases, with 8 bases of the junction left unmatched. Germline loops: CDR1 SGHRS, CDR2 YFSETQ. The CDR3 consists of 15 residues.

The chain joins TRBV7-9 to TRBJ1-3; D call uncertain. This CDR3 is 12 amino acids long. The V gene lost 2 bases and the J gene lost 7 bases, with 6 bases spanning the gap. From germline, CDR1 is SEHNR and CDR2 FQNEAQ (reference sequence). CDR3 protein: CASSLIVNTIYF. In DNA, the CDR3 is TGTGCCAGCAGCTTAATAGTCAACACCATATATTTT. Full variable domain (remainder filled in from reference TRBV7-9 and TRBJ1-3): DTGVSQNPRHKITKRGQNVTFRCDPISEHNRLYWYRQTLGQGPEFLTYFQNEAQLEKSRLLSDRFSAERPKGSFSTLEIQRTEQGDSAMYLCASSLIVNTIYFGEGSWLTVV.

The V and J genes are TRBV5-1 and TRBJ2-5; D is possibly TRBD2 (7 bases). CDR3 length: 14 residues. Trimming removed 4 bases at V and 2 bases at J, with 12 bases between. Germline V gene data show CDR1 as SGHRS and CDR2 as YFSETQ. The CDR3, as DNA: TGCGCCAGCAGCACAGGGACTACGCAAGAGACCCAGTACTTC. Translated, it gives CASSTGTTQETQYF.

This chain joins TRBV18 and TRBJ1-1, with D uncertain. The CDR3 extends over 13 amino acids. Germline CDR1 KGHSH, CDR2 LQKENI. The V gene lost 2 bases and the J gene lost 4 bases, with 8 bases spanning the gap. CDR3 amino acids: CASSPSGATEAFF. The CDR3 DNA is TGTGCCAGCTCACCATCGGGAGCCACTGAAGCTTTCTTT. Based on the CDR3 plus reference TRBV18 and TRBJ1-1, the full variable domain is NAGVMQNPRHLVRRRGQEARLRCSPMKGHSHVYWYRQLPEEGLKFMVYLQKENIIDESGMPKERFSAEFPKEGPSILRIQQVVRGDSAAYFCASSPSGATEAFFGQGTRLTVV.

As for this clone: Because the CDR3's place on the DNA is in doubt, the DNA is left out and the CDR3 is given as listed by TCRdb. The rearrangement links TRBV11-2 to TRBJ2-3; the D call TRBD2 from the table was never checked on the DNA. The CDR3 is 17 amino acids in total, end residues counted. Germline CDR1 reads SGHAT; CDR2 reads FQNNGV. The chain's CDR3 is CASSPLFGGGAERSVYF.

The chain combines TRBV24-1 with TRBJ2-1, with TRBD2 as a possible D gene (6 bases). V was shortened by 6 bases and J by 7 bases, with 15 bases between the two germline ends. From germline, CDR1 is KGHDR and CDR2 SFDVKD. The length of the CDR3 is 14 residues. The CDR3 sequence: CATSRGSLGNEQFF. For the CDR3, the DNA is TGTGCCACCAGTCGGGGGTCCCTCGGGAATGAGCAGTTCTTC.

The sample holds a few counts of this clone. CDR3 region: CASSSTRGTVNEQFF. As DNA, the CDR3 is TGTGCCAGCAGCTCGACGCGGGGGACCGTCAATGAGCAGTTCTTC. V and J are TRBV7-9 and TRBJ2-1; 7 bases are shared with TRBD2. This CDR3 region has 15 residues. Germline V gene data show CDR1 as SEHNR and CDR2 as FQNEAQ (reference sequence). After removal of 4 bases from V and 6 bases from J, the junction contained 9 bases not matched to a gene.

V is TRBV5-4 and J is TRBJ2-7; 8 positions match TRBD2. CDR1 and CDR2 from the germline V gene are SGHNT and YYREEE (reference sequence). V gave up 4 bases and J gave up 6 bases; unmatched junction bases: 12. CDR3 length: 15 amino acids. The CDR3 coding sequence is TGTGCCAGCAGCCTCCGCGGGCGGGAGGAGGGCGAGCAGTACTTC. It translates to CASSLRGREEGEQYF.

The J gene is TRBJ1-2, the V gene TRBV6-2 or TRBV6-3; the match to TRBD1 covers 7 bases. J was trimmed by 4 bases and V by 0 bases; bases with no gene match: 8. The germline V gene has CDR1 MNHEY and CDR2 SVGEGT. The CDR3 has 16 amino acids. This chain's CDR3 is CASSYSRQGHIYGYTF. In nucleotides, the CDR3 is TGTGCCAGCAGTTACTCGAGACAGGGCCATATCTATGGCTACACCTTC.

This chain joins TRBV12-5 and TRBJ2-2; 8 bases are shared with TRBD2. CDR3 size: 16 residues. Germline loops: CDR1 LGHNT, CDR2 FRNRAP. V lost 5 bases, J lost 0 bases, and 5 bases stayed unmatched. The CDR3 protein is CASGAGGATNTGELFF. The CDR3 bases are TGTGCTAGTGGTGCCGGGGGGGCAACGAACACCGGGGAGCTGTTTTTT.

This clone has a handful of counts. This chain joins TRBV24-1 and TRBJ2-5; TRBD1 agrees at 8 bases. V lost 4 bases, J lost 4 bases, and 4 bases stayed unmatched. The germline V gene has CDR1 KGHDR and CDR2 SFDVKD. The CDR3 consists of 14 residues. This chain's CDR3 is CATSESTGGETQYF. The CDR3 nucleotides are TGTGCCACCAGTGAATCAACAGGGGGAGAGACCCAGTACTTC.

This clone was observed a single time. The CDR3 loop reads CAWSNLLTPIYGYTF. The CDR3 region has the DNA TGTGCCTGGAGCAACCTATTAACTCCCATCTATGGCTACACCTTC. The chain employs TRBV30 and TRBJ1-2; D not resolved. There are 15 residues in the CDR3. CDR1 GTSNPN and CDR2 SVGIG come from the germline V gene (reference sequence). Deletions cut 3 bases from V and 4 bases from J, with 18 bases between.